Sequencing of this TCR beta chain was carried out in a study of cytomegalovirus exposure and HLA in healthy donors. For the study at large: The approximately 130 validation repertoires and the approximately 670 first-cohort repertoires shared a platform, a later analysis reported.

The V end was cut by 0 bases, the J end by 9 bases, with 15 bases between. Germline-derived CDR1 and CDR2 are MRHNA and SNTAGT. The CDR3 spans 14 residues. Separate from the 666-subject first cohort, the approximately 120-subject validation cohort was the one that the donors belonged to. Clones were sequenced by immunoSEQ multiplex PCR, and TCRdb holds only the in-frame ones, with some missing. The data contain some 86,000 clones, approximately 94% of them singletons. As regards this clone: What it recognizes is unknown.

The study, taken as a whole, reports: While the bulk of TCR sequences proved rare, some public TCRs turned up in many donors. The tendency of first-cohort TCR clusters to co-occur in the roughly 110 validation repertoires emerged from a later analysis.

The receptor comes from a young woman in good health and CMV-seronegative. Sequencing input: PBMCs. The chain carries TRBV6-4 and TRBJ2-7, with D tentatively TRBD2 (7 bases). CDR3 DNA sequence: TGTGCCAGCAGTGACTCCGGGACGGGGGGCGGGCAGTACTTC. Protein product: CASSDSGTGGGQYF.